These 32 T cell receptor beta chains were sequenced from one sample in a study of regulatory dendritic cells for organ transplantation. Profiling relied on immunoSEQ multiplex PCR, and the TCRdb table lists in-frame clones only, not all of them. The sample contains 35,000 to 40,000 clones, 80% to 95% of which appear only once. The sequencing input was naive CD8+ T cells from blood. Subset defined: CD45RA+ naive T cells. Source of these receptors: a human donor in good health.

This clone was seen only a few times. This chain links TRBV2 with TRBJ1-1, with D possibly TRBD1 on 5 matching bases. V lost 8 bases to trimming and J lost 4 bases, with 14 bases between them. This CDR3 is built from 13 residues. Germline CDR1 is SNHLY and CDR2 is FYNNEI. The CDR3 region has the DNA TGTGCCAGCCCGGGGGGGATAGGCACTGAAGCTTTCTTT. This encodes CASPGGIGTEAFF. Together with reference TRBV2 and TRBJ1-1, the CDR3 gives the full variable domain: EPEVTQTPSHQVTQMGQEVILRCVPISNHLYFYWYRQILGQKVEFLVSFYNNEISEKSEIFDDQFSVERPDGSNFTLKIRSTKLEDSAMYFCASPGGIGTEAFFGQGTRLTVV.

V is TRBV9 and J is TRBJ2-1, with TRBD2 identical over 12 bases. J was trimmed by 5 bases and V by 4 bases; bases with no gene match: 1. Germline CDR1 is SGDLS and CDR2 is YYNGEE. This CDR3 comprises 14 residues. CDR3 residues: CASSPSGGDNEQFF. The CDR3 DNA is TGTGCCAGCAGCCCTAGCGGGGGGGACAATGAGCAGTTCTTC. The full variable domain, its missing parts supplied by reference TRBV9 and TRBJ2-1, is DSGVTQTPKHLITATGQRVTLRCSPRSGDLSVYWYQQSLDQGLQFLIQYYNGEERAKGNILERFSAQQFPDLHSELNLSSLELGDSALYFCASSPSGGDNEQFFGPGTRLTVL.

The rearrangement joins TRBV6-5 to TRBJ1-5, with D perhaps matching TRBD1 (6 bases). V shed 2 bases and J shed 6 bases, with 11 bases lying between them. Germline values: CDR1 MNHEY, CDR2 SVGAGI. CDR3 length: 14 amino acids. CDR3 region: CASSYGGRTQPQHF. The DNA of the CDR3 is TGTGCCAGCAGTTACGGGGGGCGCACTCAGCCCCAGCATTTT.

The chain employs TRBV4-1 and TRBJ2-5; the match to TRBD2 covers 14 bases. The germline V gene has CDR1 MGHRA and CDR2 YSYEKL. CDR3 length: 17 residues. Unmatched junction bases numbered 9, after V lost 5 bases and J lost 4 bases. The CDR3 nucleotides are TGCGCCAGCAGCACACGGGGGGGGACTAGCGGGAGAGAGACCCAGTACTTC. The encoded protein is CASSTRGGTSGRETQYF.

This chain joins TRBV10-3 and TRBJ2-1; D is ambiguous. The germline V and J ends were trimmed by 4 bases and 3 bases, with 13 bases remaining between them. Germline V gene lookup returns CDR1 ENHRY and CDR2 SYGVKD. The CDR3 loop spans 15 amino acids. CDR3 bases: TGTGCCATCAGTGGCGAAGGGAACATCTACAATGAGCAGTTCTTC. This translates into CAISGEGNIYNEQFF.

The genes are TRBV28 and TRBJ1-5; D unclear. Germline-derived CDR1 and CDR2 are MDHEN and SYDVKM. Trimming removed 8 bases from V and 9 bases from J, with 11 bases in between. The CDR3 has 11 amino acids. CDR3 DNA: TGTGCCAGCTCCACTATAGCGCCCCAGCATTTT. Translation: CASSTIAPQHF.

The chain joins TRBV4-3 to TRBJ2-1, with D possibly matching TRBD2 (5 bases). CDR3 length: 18 residues. The germline V and J ends were trimmed by 0 bases and 6 bases, with 21 bases remaining between them. CDR1 and CDR2 from the germline V gene are LGHNA and YSLEER. CDR3 DNA sequence: TGCGCCAGCAGCCAAGATGGGAGCGGTACCCTTAGTATCAATGAGCAGTTCTTC. The encoded protein is CASSQDGSGTLSINEQFF.

This clone was recorded once. The chain couples TRBV4-3 to TRBJ2-1, with TRBD2 matching 12 bases. The V segment lost 2 bases and the J segment 7 bases; nucleotides outside the gene matches: 9. Germline V gives CDR1 LGHNA, CDR2 YSLEER. The CDR3 is made up of 17 amino acids. The CDR3 loop is CASSQYPSGGAMNEQFF. CDR3 DNA sequence: TGCGCCAGCAGCCAATACCCTAGCGGGGGGGCGATGAATGAGCAGTTCTTC.

The CDR3 DNA reads TGTGCCAGCACACCTTTAGGGTTTCGCAGCTACGAGCAGTACTTC. This codes for CASTPLGFRSYEQYF. The chain combines TRBV7-6 with TRBJ2-7; D is uncertain. V lost 7 bases and J lost 3, with 19 bases in between. Per the germline V gene, CDR1 is SGHVS and CDR2 is FNYEAQ. The CDR3 length is 15 residues.

The J gene is TRBJ1-2, the V gene TRBV6-5; D gene ambiguous. V was shortened by 8 bases and J by 5 bases, with 18 bases between the two germline ends. Germline V lookup: CDR1 MNHEY, CDR2 SVGAGI. CDR3 length: 14 amino acids. CDR3 in amino acids: CASGPVSPEYGYTF. In nucleotides, the CDR3 is TGTGCCAGCGGACCCGTCTCACCGGAGTATGGCTACACCTTC.

The J gene is TRBJ2-7, the V gene TRBV11-2; 8 bases align to TRBD2. CDR3 length: 14 residues. The ends lost 5 bases at V and 7 bases at J; junction bases unmatched: 10. CDR1 is SGHAT, CDR2 FQNNGV, per germline. The CDR3 protein is CASSQFPGGWEQYF. In nucleotides, the CDR3 is TGTGCCAGCAGCCAATTCCCGGGGGGGTGGGAGCAGTACTTC. The entire variable domain, with the rest obtained from reference TRBV11-2 and TRBJ2-7, is as follows: EAGVAQSPRYKIIEKRQSVAFWCNPISGHATLYWYQQILGQGPKLLIQFQNNGVVDDSQLPKDRFSAERLKGVDSTLKIQPAKLEDSAVYLCASSQFPGGWEQYFGPGTRLTVT.

The sample holds a few counts of this clone. One junction end disagrees with the germline gene, perhaps due to a read error. The genes are TRBV7-2 and TRBJ1-6; maybe TRBD1 (6 bases). Germline V gene data show CDR1 as SGHTA and CDR2 as FQGNSA. This CDR3 comprises 19 residues. In DNA, the CDR3 is TGTGCCAGCAGCTTCACGACAGGTCTTACCTCCTCCTCTAATTCACCCCTCCACTTT. Encoded protein: CASSFTTGLTSSSNSPLHF.

This clone was seen a handful of times. The CDR3 here is CASSEPGNYGYTF. The CDR3 DNA is TGTGCCAGCAGTGAACCAGGGAACTATGGCTACACCTTC. V gene TRBV2 combines with J gene TRBJ1-2; maybe TRBD1 (5 bases). Trimming left V 2 bases short and J 2 bases short, with 6 bases between. CDR1 is SNHLY and CDR2 is FYNNEI in the germline V gene. This CDR3 contains 13 residues.

The chain couples TRBV7-9 to TRBJ2-5; D is perhaps TRBD2 (7 bases). V gave up 5 bases and J gave up 3 bases, with 19 bases separating them. The CDR3 loop spans 16 amino acids. Germline V gene sequence: CDR1 SEHNR, CDR2 FQNEAQ (reference sequence). The CDR3, as DNA: TGTGCCAGCAGCCCAGGCTGGGGGGAGGGGGAAGAGACCCAGTACTTC. Translation: CASSPGWGEGEETQYF.

The gene calls are TRBV29-1 and TRBJ2-7; D gene ambiguous. Trimming removed 4 bases from V and 6 bases from J, with 7 bases in between. The CDR3 covers 10 residues. CDR1 and CDR2 (germline): SQVTM, ANQGSEA. CDR3 DNA: TGCAGCGTTGGGTCTCGCGAGCAGTACTTC. It specifies CSVGSREQYF.

V usage is TRBV10-2 and J usage is TRBJ2-3; a possible D gene is TRBD1 (6 bases). CDR3 length: 15 residues. V lost 5 bases and J lost 1, with 13 bases in between. CDR1 and CDR2 (germline): WSHSY, SAAADI. The CDR3, as DNA: TGCGCCAGCAGTTCACAGGGCTCGGGCACAGATACGCAGTATTTT. Amino acid sequence: CASSSQGSGTDTQYF.

This chain links TRBV7-2 with TRBJ2-1, with D tentatively TRBD2 (6 bases). The CDR3 is 15 residues long. Trimming removed 5 bases from V and 4 bases from J, with 15 bases in between. Germline V gene lookup returns CDR1 SGHTA and CDR2 FQGNSA. Written as DNA, the CDR3 is TGTGCCAGCAGCGTAACCGGGACTTCTTACAATGAGCAGTTCTTC. Translating gives CASSVTGTSYNEQFF.

This chain joins TRBV6-5 and TRBJ2-7; perhaps TRBD1 as D (5 bases). This CDR3 has 14 residues. Germline values: CDR1 MNHEY, CDR2 SVGAGI. Trimming removed 2 bases at V and 6 bases at J, with 14 bases between. CDR3 in DNA: TGTGCCAGCAGTTACACAGCAGACAGCTCCGAGCAGTACTTC. Its translation is CASSYTADSSEQYF.

This clone was seen a handful of times. The rearrangement uses TRBV19 and TRBJ2-7; D is unresolved. The CDR3 loop spans 12 amino acids. Germline V gene sequence: CDR1 LNHDA, CDR2 SQIVND (reference sequence). Trimming stripped 3 bases from V and 7 bases from J, with 10 bases between. The CDR3 is CASSIFRREQYF. The CDR3, as DNA: TGTGCCAGTAGTATCTTCAGGCGGGAGCAGTACTTC.

The chain uses TRBV6-5 and TRBJ1-5; D uncertain. Germline CDR1 and CDR2: MNHEY and SVGAGI. This CDR3 has 15 amino acids. The V end lost 0 bases, the J end lost 3 bases, and 9 bases lay between the germline ends. The CDR3 region has the DNA TGTGCCAGCAGTTACTCAGGCAGACACAATCAGCCCCAGCATTTT. Its protein product is CASSYSGRHNQPQHF.

The V gene is TRBV6-5, the J gene TRBJ2-3; 8 nucleotides align to TRBD1. V shed 6 bases and J 2 bases; nucleotides not matched to a gene: 1. The CDR3 runs to 13 residues. Germline assignment: CDR1 MNHEY and CDR2 SVGAGI. CDR3: CASRGQDTDTQYF. The DNA of the CDR3 is TGTGCCAGCAGGGGACAGGACACAGATACGCAGTATTTT.

This chain uses TRBV4-3 with TRBJ2-7; the match to TRBD1 covers 10 bases. The V gene's germline CDR1 is LGHNA and CDR2 YSLEER. This CDR3 is built from 18 residues. V was clipped by 4 bases and J by 3 bases; unmatched bases: 15. The CDR3 is CASSPSTRDRGRLYEQYF. The CDR3 region has the DNA TGCGCCAGCAGCCCCTCTACCCGGGACAGGGGTAGACTCTACGAGCAGTACTTC.

This clone was recorded once. The gene calls are TRBV5-8 and TRBJ2-5; TRBD1 matches 9 bases. Germline lookup yields CDR1 SGHTS and CDR2 YDEGEE. The CDR3 spans 15 residues. Unmatched junction bases numbered 4, after V lost 0 bases and J lost 4 bases. CDR3 loop: CASSLVGTGRETQYF. The CDR3 DNA reads as TGTGCCAGCAGCTTGGTCGGGACAGGGCGAGAGACCCAGTACTTC.

V usage is TRBV4-2 and J usage is TRBJ2-7, with 10 nucleotides matching TRBD2. CDR1 and CDR2 from the germline V gene are LGHNA and YNFKEQ. Unmatched junction bases numbered 3, after V lost 4 bases and J lost 0 bases. CDR3 length: 15 amino acids. This CDR3 reads CASSPTSGVSYEQYF. In DNA, the CDR3 is TGTGCCAGCAGCCCCACTAGCGGGGTCTCCTACGAGCAGTACTTC.

The chain employs TRBV19 and TRBJ1-3; the D is unclear. Trimming stripped 4 bases from V and 0 bases from J, with 10 bases between. Germline V gives CDR1 LNHDA, CDR2 SQIVND (reference sequence). The length of the CDR3 is 15 residues. The chain's CDR3 is CASSKAGYSGNTIYF. The CDR3 nucleotides are TGTGCCAGTAGTAAAGCGGGATACTCTGGAAACACCATATATTTT.

CDR3 residues: CSVVYGRGPYEQYF. The CDR3 DNA follows: TGCAGCGTTGTCTACGGACGGGGGCCCTACGAGCAGTACTTC. The rearrangement joins TRBV29-1 to TRBJ2-7; possibly TRBD1 or TRBD2 for D (6 bases each). Germline lookup yields CDR1 SQVTM and CDR2 ANQGSEA. The CDR3 extends over 14 amino acids. Trimming pared 4 bases from V and 2 bases from J, leaving 15 bases between.

The CDR3: CSVAPGQGLNEQFF. The DNA for the CDR3 is TGCAGCGTTGCGCCGGGACAGGGGTTGAATGAGCAGTTCTTC. The V gene is TRBV29-1, the J gene TRBJ2-1; TRBD1 aligns across 10 bases. J was trimmed by 7 bases and V by 4 bases; bases with no gene match: 7. The CDR3 consists of 14 residues. CDR1 and CDR2 (germline): SQVTM, ANQGSEA.

The chain couples TRBV6-1 to TRBJ2-1; 10 bases are a match to TRBD2. The trim removed 5 bases at V and 8 bases at J, leaving 9 bases unmatched. Germline lookup yields CDR1 MNHNS and CDR2 SASEGT. The CDR3 runs to 15 residues. CDR3 region: CASSWEASGSHEQFF. CDR3 bases: TGTGCCAGCAGTTGGGAGGCTAGCGGGAGCCATGAGCAGTTCTTC.

The chain recombines TRBV29-1 with TRBJ2-7; D not certain. V was pared by 4 bases and J by 3 bases, with 13 bases between. Germline CDR1 SQVTM, CDR2 ANQGSEA. There are 13 residues in the CDR3. This CDR3 reads CSVVFDLDYEQYF. The CDR3, as DNA: TGCAGCGTTGTTTTCGACCTAGACTACGAGCAGTACTTC.

In nucleotides, the CDR3 is TGTGCCAGCAGTTTTCCCGGTATTGAAGCTTTCTTT. Its translation is CASSFPGIEAFF. The rearrangement uses TRBV28 and TRBJ1-1, with D uncertain. Germline V CDR1 and CDR2: MDHEN, SYDVKM. V was cut by 3 bases and J by 7 bases, with 9 bases left in between. This CDR3 has 12 amino acids.

V and J are TRBV6-1 and TRBJ2-3; D is unresolved. The CDR3 length is 16 residues. Per the germline V gene, CDR1 is MNHNS and CDR2 is SASEGT. Trimming left V 2 bases short and J 1 base short, with 13 bases between. Here the CDR3 reads CASSEWRLSRTDTQYF. CDR3 nucleotides: TGTGCCAGCAGTGAATGGCGTCTTTCCCGCACAGATACGCAGTATTTT.

The chain uses TRBV27 and TRBJ2-1; TRBD1 matches 7 bases. The CDR3 loop spans 14 amino acids. Trimming cost V 1 base and J 6 bases; bases outside gene matches: 3. Germline V gene sequence: CDR1 MNHEY, CDR2 SMNVEV (reference sequence). In nucleotides, the CDR3 is TGTGCCAGCAGTTTATTAGGGGACAGCAATGAGCAGTTCTTC. Its protein product is CASSLLGDSNEQFF.